The 8 T cell receptor beta chains given below trace back to one sample, sequenced in a study of T cell responses to AZD1222 COVID-19 vaccine. Sequencing used immunoSEQ multiplex PCR; TCRdb keeps in-frame clones, though not all of them. Here the sample spans 100,000 to 150,000 clones, roughly 91% being singletons. This material consisted of peripheral blood, taken 28 days after the second AZD1222 dose. The receptors were gathered from an adult who received the AZD1222 COVID-19 vaccine.

This clone occurred once. This chain uses TRBV6-5 with TRBJ2-7; TRBD2 agrees at 7 bases. V shed 4 bases, J shed 0 bases, and the junction held 3 bases outside the gene matches. The CDR3 spans 14 residues. CDR1 and CDR2 (germline): MNHEY, SVGAGI. The chain's CDR3 is CASSWEGPSYEQYF. The CDR3 bases are TGTGCCAGCAGTTGGGAGGGACCCTCCTACGAGCAGTACTTC.

The chain uses TRBV12-3 or TRBV12-4 and TRBJ1-2; tentatively, D is TRBD1 (5 bases). This CDR3 contains 13 residues. Trimming left V 6 bases short and J 4 bases short, with 12 bases between. The CDR3 bases are TGTGCCAGCAGCGAACACGGGACCTATGGCTACACCTTC. Protein product: CASSEHGTYGYTF.

The chain has TRBV3-1 (or the pseudogene TRBV3-2) and TRBJ1-5; D gene unclear. The CDR3 consists of 12 residues. The ends were cut back, 2 bases at V and 4 bases at J, with 3 bases in the middle. The germline gives CDR1 LGHDT, CDR2 YNNKEL (reference sequence). CDR3: CASSQYNQPQHF. CDR3 in DNA: TGTGCCAGCAGCCAATATAATCAGCCCCAGCATTTT.

There are a few counts of this clone. This chain joins TRBV11-3 and TRBJ2-5, with D possibly being TRBD1 or TRBD2 (7 bases each). Germline V gives CDR1 SGHNT, CDR2 YENEEA. CDR3 length: 15 amino acids. Trimming shortened V by 5 bases and J by 4 bases, and 17 bases separated the two germline ends. The chain's CDR3 is CASSPNSGGGETQYF. As DNA, the CDR3 is TGTGCCAGCAGCCCGAACTCAGGGGGGGGAGAGACCCAGTACTTC. The whole variable domain, filled in from reference TRBV11-3 and TRBJ2-5, reads EAGVVQSPRYKIIEKKQPVAFWCNPISGHNTLYWYLQNLGQGPELLIRYENEEAVDDSQLPKDRFSAERLKGVDSTLKIQPAELGDSAVYLCASSPNSGGGETQYFGPGTRLLVL.

V gene TRBV19 combines with J gene TRBJ1-4; a weak D match, TRBD1 (6 bases). CDR3 length: 14 amino acids. CDR1 and CDR2 from the germline V gene are LNHDA and SQIVND (reference sequence). V shed 5 bases and J shed 8 bases, with 15 bases lying between them. The CDR3, as DNA: TGTGCCAGTAGTGGGCGGGGGCCAGGCGAAAAACTGTTTTTT. Translated: CASSGRGPGEKLFF.

The rearrangement joins TRBV6-5 to TRBJ2-1, with a weak D call TRBD2 (6 bases). The V end was cut by 7 bases, the J end by 9 bases, with 13 bases between. The CDR3 covers 12 residues. Per germline, CDR1 MNHEY and CDR2 SVGAGI. The CDR3 sequence: CASKGRGGEQFF. The CDR3 bases are TGTGCCAGCAAGGGACGGGGAGGTGAGCAGTTCTTC.

V usage is TRBV30 and J usage is TRBJ2-7; either TRBD1 or TRBD2 may fit D (5 bases each). The CDR3 runs to 16 residues. CDR1 and CDR2 (germline): GTSNPN, SVGIG (reference sequence). Trimming shortened V by 0 bases and J by 4 bases, and 19 bases separated the two germline ends. CDR3 in amino acids: CAWSVYVGGDPYEQYF. DNA for the CDR3: TGTGCCTGGAGTGTGTATGTTGGGGGAGACCCATACGAGCAGTACTTC.

This chain uses TRBV2 with TRBJ2-1, with 11 bases identical to TRBD2. Germline CDR1 is SNHLY and CDR2 is FYNNEI. The CDR3 consists of 15 residues. V was clipped by 6 bases and J by 7 bases; unmatched bases: 8. The CDR3 sequence is CASRRLAGYLNEQFF. Written as DNA, the CDR3 is TGTGCCAGCAGACGACTAGCGGGGTACCTTAATGAGCAGTTCTTC.